Following are 20 T cell receptor beta chains from one sample sequenced in a study of T-cell reconstitution after alpha-beta-depleted transplantation in children. Preparation of the TCRbeta library used unique molecular identifiers. TCRdb recomputed calls from the PCR reads with MiXCR, one row per CDR3 protein. The repertoire holds 800,000 to 1,000,000 distinct CDR3 sequences, about 30% seen once, with roughly 28% in the top ten. The sample consisted of PBMCs, mostly from graft donor cells, taken 360 days after TCRalphabeta/CD19-depleted stem cell transplant. These TCRs come from a boy under three years old who had a stem cell transplant for SCID, so the T cells may come from the graft donor.

Only a few counts were recorded for this clonotype. The chain has TRBV7-2 and TRBJ2-4, with 7 bases identical to TRBD2. CDR3 size: 17 residues. With V trimmed by 5 bases and J by 0 bases, 10 bases remained unmatched. Germline CDR1 reads SGHTA; CDR2 reads FQGNSA. CDR3 nucleotides: TGTGCCAGCAGCCCTAGGGAGGGGCGACAAGCCAAAAACATTCAGTACTTC. Translation: CASSPREGRQAKNIQYF.

The chain uses TRBV12-3 or TRBV12-4 and TRBJ2-5, with TRBD2 identical over 10 bases. CDR3 length: 17 amino acids. V trimming: 4 bases; J trimming: 6 bases; junction bases outside the gene matches: 14. Here the CDR3 DNA reads TGTGCCAGCAGTTCCCGGGGGGGTAGCGGGGGGATGAAGACCCAGTACTTC. Translating gives CASSSRGGSGGMKTQYF.

This clonotype was picked up a small number of times. The gene calls are TRBV15 and TRBJ1-2; D unclear. The CDR3 spans 13 residues. Germline values: CDR1 LNHNV, CDR2 YYDKDF (reference sequence). The V end was cut by 1 base, the J end by 7 bases, with 10 bases between. The CDR3, as DNA: TGTGCCACCAGCAGAGTTACGTCCGGTGGCTACACCTTC. Amino acid sequence: CATSRVTSGGYTF. The full variable domain, rest sourced from reference TRBV15 and TRBJ1-2, is DAMVIQNPRYQVTQFGKPVTLSCSQTLNHNVMYWYQQKSSQAPKLLFHYYDKDFNNEADTPDNFQSRRPNTSFCFLDIRSPGLGDTAMYLCATSRVTSGGYTFGSGTRLTVV.

V and J are TRBV20-1 and TRBJ1-1; D is perhaps TRBD1 (5 bases). V was pared by 0 bases and J by 3 bases, with 8 bases between. The germline V gene encodes CDR1 DFQATT and CDR2 SNEGSKA (reference sequence). CDR3 length equals 13 residues. This CDR3 is CSAREEGYTEAFF. CDR3 in DNA: TGCAGTGCTAGAGAGGAGGGGTACACTGAAGCTTTCTTT.

The V gene is TRBV5-1, the J gene TRBJ2-7; 7 nucleotides align to TRBD1. The CDR3 runs to 14 residues. CDR1 SGHRS and CDR2 YFSETQ come from the germline V gene. Losses at the gene ends were 5 bases for V and 6 bases for J; bases not matched to a gene: 11. The CDR3 coding sequence is TGCGCCAGCAGATACGACAGGGTCTTTGGCGAGCAGTACTTC. Translating it yields CASRYDRVFGEQYF.

The V and J genes are TRBV29-1 and TRBJ2-3; 7 bases match TRBD1. Looked up from germline, CDR1 is SQVTM and CDR2 is ANQGSEA. The V and J ends lost 7 bases and 3 bases, in that order; junction bases with no gene match: 7. The CDR3 extends over 13 amino acids. CDR3 coding DNA: TGCAGCGCCCGGGACAGTTGGACAGATACGCAGTATTTT. This sequence encodes CSARDSWTDTQYF.

In DNA form, the CDR3 reads TGCGCCAGCAGCGCCGGACCTGCGGGGGGTTGGTCCTACGAGCAGTACTTC. Translation: CASSAGPAGGWSYEQYF. The V gene is TRBV5-1, the J gene TRBJ2-7, with 8 bases identical to TRBD2. CDR1 SGHRS and CDR2 YFSETQ come from the germline V gene. With V trimmed by 4 bases and J by 1 base, 13 bases remained unmatched. The CDR3 totals 17 residues.

J is TRBJ2-1 and V is TRBV5-1; D perhaps matches TRBD2 (6 bases). The germline V gene has CDR1 SGHRS and CDR2 YFSETQ. The CDR3 consists of 15 residues. V shed 4 bases and J shed 0 bases, with 11 bases lying between them. This chain's CDR3 is CASSQAGFSYNEQFF. The CDR3 DNA reads TGCGCCAGCAGCCAGGCGGGGTTCTCCTACAATGAGCAGTTCTTC.

This clonotype was counted a few times. This chain uses TRBV10-2 with TRBJ2-5; 10 bases are shared with TRBD1. Germline V gives CDR1 WSHSY, CDR2 SAAADI. V was pared by 0 bases and J by 3 bases, with 1 base of the junction left unmatched. The CDR3 totals 15 residues. Here the CDR3 reads CASSESDRGKETQYF. In DNA, the CDR3 is TGCGCCAGCAGTGAGTCGGACAGGGGGAAAGAGACCCAGTACTTC.

There are a few counts of this clonotype. This sequence joins TRBV29-1 and TRBJ2-1, with D perhaps matching TRBD1 (6 bases). CDR3 size: 13 residues. The germline CDR1 and CDR2 sequences are SQVTM and ANQGSEA. Between the trimmed V and J ends, which lost 6 bases and 3 bases, there was a span of 12 bases. In DNA form, the CDR3 reads TGCAGCGTGCATAACAGGGTCTACAATGAGCAGTTCTTC. Amino acids: CSVHNRVYNEQFF.

This clonotype came up a few times. The chain has TRBV7-2 and TRBJ1-2, with a possible D match to TRBD1 (5 bases). Germline V CDR1 and CDR2: SGHTA, FQGNSA. Trimming shortened V by 5 bases and J by 1 base, and 11 bases separated the two germline ends. CDR3 size: 14 residues. This CDR3 reads CASSQGRYNYGYTF. CDR3 nucleotide sequence: TGTGCCAGCAGCCAGGGACGTTATAACTATGGCTACACCTTC.

The J gene is TRBJ1-3, the V gene TRBV18; D is undetermined. The germline V gene has CDR1 KGHSH and CDR2 LQKENI. V was trimmed by 1 base and J by 0 bases, leaving 10 bases between them. This CDR3 has 16 residues. The CDR3 reads CASSPRAANSGNTIYF. In nucleotides, the CDR3 is TGTGCCAGCTCACCACGGGCCGCCAACTCTGGAAACACCATATATTTT.

The gene calls are TRBV4-2 and TRBJ2-7, with D possibly being TRBD1 (5 bases). CDR3 size: 15 residues. In germline, CDR1 is LGHNA, CDR2 YNFKEQ. Trimming took 6 bases from V and 0 from J, leaving 15 bases between them. The CDR3 coding sequence is TGTGCCAGCAGACGAGACAGTCTAACCTCCTACGAGCAGTACTTC. It specifies CASRRDSLTSYEQYF.

Worth noting for this clonotype: The junction and the germline gene differ at one end; a read error may be behind it. CDR3 loop: CASRLVETQYF. Written as DNA, the CDR3 is TGCGCCAGCAGATTGGTAGAGACCCAGTACTTC. V usage is TRBV5-1 and J usage is TRBJ2-5; no clear D. Germline V gene data show CDR1 as SGHRS and CDR2 as YFSETQ. This CDR3 is 11 amino acids long.

This chain joins TRBV6-1 and TRBJ2-1, with TRBD2 as a possible D gene (5 bases). This CDR3 is 16 amino acids long. The germline V gene encodes CDR1 MNHNS and CDR2 SASEGT. The V end was cut by 6 bases, the J end by 4 bases, with 19 bases between. Here the CDR3 reads CASRPLSSLLYNEQFF. The DNA of the CDR3 is TGTGCCAGCAGACCCCTCTCTAGCCTCCTATACAATGAGCAGTTCTTC.

This chain uses TRBV6-1 with TRBJ2-6; D may be TRBD2 (6 bases). V gave up 6 bases and J gave up 0 bases, with 15 bases separating them. Germline V gives CDR1 MNHNS, CDR2 SASEGT. This CDR3 is built from 17 residues. The CDR3 sequence: CASSRRDGLSGANVLTF. The DNA of the CDR3 is TGTGCCAGCAGCCGGCGGGACGGCCTCTCTGGGGCCAACGTCCTGACTTTC.

The V gene is TRBV24-1, the J gene TRBJ2-4; D might be TRBD1 (6 bases). V shed 5 bases and J shed 1 base, with 20 bases lying between them. This CDR3 has 18 amino acids. Germline CDR1 KGHDR, CDR2 SFDVKD. The CDR3 sequence is CATSGPMGASVAKNIQYF. The CDR3 nucleotides read TGTGCCACCAGTGGACCTATGGGGGCCTCGGTGGCCAAAAACATTCAGTACTTC.

There are a few counts of this clonotype. The V call is TRBV7-9, the J call TRBJ1-1; no clear D gene. Trimming pared 5 bases from V and 3 bases from J, leaving 16 bases between. CDR3 length: 15 amino acids. The germline V gene encodes CDR1 SEHNR and CDR2 FQNEAQ (reference sequence). The CDR3: CASSQGWSSYTEAFF. Written as DNA, the CDR3 is TGTGCCAGCAGCCAAGGGTGGTCTTCGTACACTGAAGCTTTCTTT.

The V gene is TRBV30, the J gene TRBJ2-7; maybe TRBD2 (5 bases). V was pared by 4 bases and J by 1 base, with 8 bases between. CDR1 is GTSNPN and CDR2 is SVGIG in the germline V gene (reference sequence). This CDR3 has 12 amino acids. The DNA for the CDR3 is TGTGCCTGGACCGGGGATTCCTACGAGCAGTACTTC. Encoded protein: CAWTGDSYEQYF.

This clonotype was seen more than once but under ten times. The gene calls are TRBV4-3 and TRBJ2-7, with TRBD1 identical over 7 bases. This CDR3 is 16 amino acids long. V lost 1 base to trimming and J lost 5 bases; unmatched junction nucleotides: 11. Germline values: CDR1 LGHNA, CDR2 YSLEER. CDR3 loop: CASSQGAQTGYNEQYF. The CDR3 nucleotides read TGCGCCAGCAGCCAAGGGGCCCAGACAGGGTACAACGAGCAGTACTTC.